The rows below give T cell receptor beta chains drawn from one sample of a study of early T cells in non-severe SARS-CoV-2 infection. TCRdb fed the 5' RACE reads into MiXCR, producing one record per CDR3 protein. The table has some 97,000 distinct CDR3 sequences, roughly 11% seen once; the top ten hold around 4.3%. Specimen: whole blood, collected at baseline. Receptors originate from an adult who was a healthcare worker with PCR-confirmed SARS-CoV-2 infection or an uninfected control (not recorded which). The CDR3 runs from the conserved cysteine through the conserved F or W. Fields, in order: V gene, J gene, D gene, CDR3 length, clone size, CDR3 DNA, CDR3 protein. D genes are given only for firm matches. Not all rows give a size; the values are once, few, many and, for expanded clones, a class.

V: TRBV12-3/TRBV12-4; J: TRBJ2-2; D: TRBD2; length: 15; size: few; DNA: TGTGCCAGCACCCGGGGGGACTCCAACACCGGGGAGCTGTTTTTT; CDR3: CASTRGDSNTGELFF
V: TRBV5-5; J: TRBJ2-3; D: TRBD1; length: 16; size: -; DNA: TGTGCCAGCAGCCCCTTCGGGGACAGCTTCAGAGATACGCAGTATTTT; CDR3: CASSPFGDSFRDTQYF
V: TRBV7-9; J: TRBJ2-1; D: -; length: 13; size: many; DNA: TGTGCCAGCAGCTTGGGCCCCTCTGATGAGCAGTTCTTC; CDR3: CASSLGPSDEQFF
V: TRBV5-4; J: TRBJ2-5; D: TRBD1; length: 14; size: many; DNA: TGTGCCAGCCGGGCAGGGGGTACGAAAGAGACCCAGTACTTC; CDR3: CASRAGGTKETQYF
V: TRBV7-2; J: TRBJ2-1; D: TRBD2; length: 15; size: many; DNA: TGTGCCAGCAGCCCCGGACTAGCGCCCTACAATGAGCAGTTCTTC; CDR3: CASSPGLAPYNEQFF
V: TRBV24-1; J: TRBJ2-1; D: TRBD2; length: 14; size: -; DNA: TGTGCCACCAGTGGACGGACTAGCGTGAATGAGCAGTTCTTC; CDR3: CATSGRTSVNEQFF
V: TRBV29-1; J: TRBJ2-1; D: -; length: 12; size: few; DNA: TGCAGCGCAAAGGGACTGCCAAATGAGCAGTTCTTC; CDR3: CSAKGLPNEQFF
V: TRBV6-4; J: TRBJ2-7; D: -; length: 14; size: -; DNA: TGTGCCAGCACCAGGGGGGTATGGGGGTACGAGCAGTACTTC; CDR3: CASTRGVWGYEQYF
V: TRBV6-2/TRBV6-3; J: TRBJ2-7; D: -; length: 14; size: many; DNA: TGTGCCAGCAGCAAGACCGGGACACCCTACGAGCAGTACTTC; CDR3: CASSKTGTPYEQYF
V: TRBV5-1; J: TRBJ2-3; D: -; length: 15; size: -; DNA: TGCGCCAGCAGCTTGGAAAGGGTCAGCACAGATACGCAGTATTTT; CDR3: CASSLERVSTDTQYF
V: TRBV7-8; J: TRBJ2-7; D: TRBD1; length: 13; size: few; DNA: TGTGCCACAACGGGGACAGGGGGCTACGAGCAGTACTTC; CDR3: CATTGTGGYEQYF
V: TRBV7-2; J: TRBJ1-2; D: TRBD1; length: 15; size: -; DNA: TGTGCCAGCAGCTTAGACTCAGGGGGCGCCTATGGCTACACCTTC; CDR3: CASSLDSGGAYGYTF
V: TRBV19; J: TRBJ1-2; D: TRBD1; length: 15; size: -; DNA: TGTGCCAGTAGCCCTGGGACAGCCACCACCTATGGCTACACCTTC; CDR3: CASSPGTATTYGYTF
V: TRBV7-2; J: TRBJ2-2; D: -; length: 15; size: -; DNA: TGTGTCAGCAGCCCATCAATACTTCGGTCCGGGGAGCTGTTTTTT; CDR3: CVSSPSILRSGELFF
V: TRBV20-1; J: TRBJ2-7; D: TRBD2; length: 12; size: -; DNA: TGCAGTGCTAAGAGCGGGGGACACGAGCAGTACTTC; CDR3: CSAKSGGHEQYF
V: TRBV24-1; J: TRBJ2-4; D: -; length: 15; size: few; DNA: TGTGCCACCAGTGAATCCGGGGAAGGAGGAAACATTCAGTACTTC; CDR3: CATSESGEGGNIQYF
V: TRBV11-2; J: TRBJ2-7; D: -; length: 15; size: many; DNA: TGTGCCAGCAGCTTAGATCGGGCTAGAGGGTACGAGCAGTACTTC; CDR3: CASSLDRARGYEQYF
V: TRBV5-1; J: TRBJ2-3; D: -; length: 15; size: few; DNA: TGCGCCAGCAGCTTGGTCCAATCTTCCACAGATACGCAGTATTTT; CDR3: CASSLVQSSTDTQYF
V: TRBV18; J: TRBJ2-7; D: -; length: 14; size: many; DNA: TGTGCCAGCTCACCGGAACAGGACCTCTACGAGCAGTACTTC; CDR3: CASSPEQDLYEQYF
V: TRBV6-1; J: TRBJ1-6; D: -; length: 14; size: few; DNA: TGTGCCACCAGTACGAGGGACACAAATTCACCCCTCCACTTT; CDR3: CATSTRDTNSPLHF
V: TRBV10-3; J: TRBJ2-1; D: -; length: 12; size: -; DNA: TGTGCCATCGGCCGAAACTACAATGAGCAGTTCTTC; CDR3: CAIGRNYNEQFF
V: TRBV7-8; J: TRBJ1-5; D: -; length: 13; size: -; DNA: TGTGCCAGCAGAAGGGGGGTAGGCCAGCCCCAGCATTTT; CDR3: CASRRGVGQPQHF
V: TRBV29-1; J: TRBJ2-7; D: TRBD1; length: 14; size: -; DNA: TGCAGCGTTCTGGGACAGGGGAGCTCCTACGAGCAGTACTTC; CDR3: CSVLGQGSSYEQYF
V: TRBV29-1; J: TRBJ2-5; D: TRBD1; length: 13; size: -; DNA: TGCAGCGTTTACAGGGGTTTCGGGGAGACCCAGTACTTC; CDR3: CSVYRGFGETQYF
V: TRBV29-1; J: TRBJ2-1; D: -; length: 18; size: many; DNA: TGCAGCCTGTACGAGGAGGGACGGTATTTAGGATCCTACAATGAGCAGTTCTTC; CDR3: CSLYEEGRYLGSYNEQFF
V: TRBV6-2/TRBV6-3; J: TRBJ2-1; D: TRBD2; length: 16; size: few; DNA: TGTGCCAGCAGCCGGGTCACTAGCGGGGGACGGAATGAGCAGTTCTTC; CDR3: CASSRVTSGGRNEQFF
V: TRBV10-1; J: TRBJ2-7; D: -; length: 14; size: many; DNA: TGCGCCAGCAGTGAGAGCGGCAGGGGATACGAGCAGTACTTC; CDR3: CASSESGRGYEQYF
V: TRBV19; J: TRBJ1-1; D: -; length: 12; size: -; DNA: TGTGCCAGTAGTATCGGGAACACTGAAGCTTTCTTT; CDR3: CASSIGNTEAFF
V: TRBV20-1; J: TRBJ2-6; D: -; length: 14; size: -; DNA: TGCAGTGCTAGAGAGAGCTCTGGGGCCAACGTCCTGACTTTC; CDR3: CSARESSGANVLTF